The present entry profiles one TCR beta chain with its context. This entry is derived from a study of blood T cell repertoires in COVID-19. V shed 6 bases and J shed 1 base, with 18 bases lying between them. The germline gives CDR1 LNHDA, CDR2 SQIVND (reference sequence). The CDR3 runs 16 residues. Sequencing was performed with immunoSEQ multiplex PCR; in TCRdb, only in-frame clones are kept and a portion is missing. The sample consists of a few hundred thousand clones, about 90% of them appearing once. The sequenced material came from PBMCs or T cells enriched from blood (not recorded which). This TCR derives from a woman in her sixties or seventies who had recovered from COVID-19. The chain links TRBV19 to TRBJ1-2, with D possibly matching TRBD1 (6 bases). The DNA of the CDR3 is TGTGCCAGTAGCCGGGACACGAGACTCCTTAACTATGGCTACACCTTC. Translation: CASSRDTRLLNYGYTF.